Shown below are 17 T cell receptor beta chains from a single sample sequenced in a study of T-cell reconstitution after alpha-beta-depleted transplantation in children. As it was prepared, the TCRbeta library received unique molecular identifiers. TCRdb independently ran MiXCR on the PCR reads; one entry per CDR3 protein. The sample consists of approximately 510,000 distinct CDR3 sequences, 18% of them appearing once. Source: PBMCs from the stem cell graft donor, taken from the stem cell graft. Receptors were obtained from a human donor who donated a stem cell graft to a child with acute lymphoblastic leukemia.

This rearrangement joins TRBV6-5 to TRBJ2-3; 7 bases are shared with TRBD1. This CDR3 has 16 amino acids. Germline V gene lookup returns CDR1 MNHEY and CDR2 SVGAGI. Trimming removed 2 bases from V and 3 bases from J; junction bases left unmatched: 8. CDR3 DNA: TGTGCCAGCAGTTACCCGACAGGGTTTGGTACAGATACGCAGTATTTT. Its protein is CASSYPTGFGTDTQYF.

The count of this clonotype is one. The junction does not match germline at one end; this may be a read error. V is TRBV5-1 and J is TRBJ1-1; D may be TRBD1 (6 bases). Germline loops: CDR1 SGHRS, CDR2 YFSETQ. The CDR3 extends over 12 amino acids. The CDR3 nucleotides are TGCACCAGCAGCTTGGGGACACCAGAAGCTTTCTTT. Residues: CTSSLGTPEAFF.

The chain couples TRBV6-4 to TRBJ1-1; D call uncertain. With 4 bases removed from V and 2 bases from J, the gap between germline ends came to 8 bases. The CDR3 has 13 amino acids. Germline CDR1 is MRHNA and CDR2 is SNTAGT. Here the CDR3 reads CASSVFGNTEAFF. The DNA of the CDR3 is TGTGCCAGCAGTGTATTTGGAAACACTGAAGCTTTCTTT.

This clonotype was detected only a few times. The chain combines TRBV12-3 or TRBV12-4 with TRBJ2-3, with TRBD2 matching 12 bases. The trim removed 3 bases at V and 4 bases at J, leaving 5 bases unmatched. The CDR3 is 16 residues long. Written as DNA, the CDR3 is TGTGCCAGCAGTTTTTCCGGACTAGCGGGATCAGATACGCAGTATTTT. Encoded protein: CASSFSGLAGSDTQYF.

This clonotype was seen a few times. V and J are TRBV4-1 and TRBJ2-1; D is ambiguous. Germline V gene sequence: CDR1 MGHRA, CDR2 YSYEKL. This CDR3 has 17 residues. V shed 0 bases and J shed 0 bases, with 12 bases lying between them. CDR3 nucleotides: TGCGCCAGCAGCCAAGACTCAAGCGCAATCTCCTACAATGAGCAGTTCTTC. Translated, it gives CASSQDSSAISYNEQFF.

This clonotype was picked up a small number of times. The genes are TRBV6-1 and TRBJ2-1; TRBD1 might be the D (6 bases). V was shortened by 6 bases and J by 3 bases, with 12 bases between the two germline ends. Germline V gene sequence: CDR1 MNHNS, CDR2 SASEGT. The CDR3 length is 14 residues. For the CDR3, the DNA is TGTGCCAGCAGCGCCCAGGGGAACTACAATGAGCAGTTCTTC. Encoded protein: CASSAQGNYNEQFF.

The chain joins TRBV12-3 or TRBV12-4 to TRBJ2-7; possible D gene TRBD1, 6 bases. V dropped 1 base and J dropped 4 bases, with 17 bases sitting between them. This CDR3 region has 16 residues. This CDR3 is CASSLGVGQGLYEQYF. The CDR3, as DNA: TGTGCCAGCAGTTTAGGCGTGGGCCAGGGGTTATACGAGCAGTACTTC.

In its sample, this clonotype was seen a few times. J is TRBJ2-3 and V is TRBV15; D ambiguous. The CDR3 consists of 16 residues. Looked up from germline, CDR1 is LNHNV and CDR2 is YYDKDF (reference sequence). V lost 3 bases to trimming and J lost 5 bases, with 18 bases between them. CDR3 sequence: CATSSHPPPAIDTQYF. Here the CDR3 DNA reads TGTGCCACCAGCAGCCACCCTCCTCCAGCAATAGATACGCAGTATTTT.

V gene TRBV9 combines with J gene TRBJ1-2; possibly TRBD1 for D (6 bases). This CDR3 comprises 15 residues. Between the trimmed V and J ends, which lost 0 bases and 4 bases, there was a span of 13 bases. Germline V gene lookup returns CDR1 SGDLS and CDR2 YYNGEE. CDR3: CASSVVGGLSYGYTF. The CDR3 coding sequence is TGTGCCAGCAGCGTAGTTGGGGGCCTTTCCTATGGCTACACCTTC.

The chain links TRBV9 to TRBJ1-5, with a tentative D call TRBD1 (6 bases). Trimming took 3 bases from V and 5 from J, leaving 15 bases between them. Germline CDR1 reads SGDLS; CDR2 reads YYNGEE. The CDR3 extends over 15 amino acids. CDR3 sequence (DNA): TGTGCCAGCAGCGCGGGCAGCAGGGGAGATCAGCCCCAGCATTTT. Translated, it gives CASSAGSRGDQPQHF. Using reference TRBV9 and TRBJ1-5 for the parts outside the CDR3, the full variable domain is DSGVTQTPKHLITATGQRVTLRCSPRSGDLSVYWYQQSLDQGLQFLIQYYNGEERAKGNILERFSAQQFPDLHSELNLSSLELGDSALYFCASSAGSRGDQPQHFGDGTRLSIL.

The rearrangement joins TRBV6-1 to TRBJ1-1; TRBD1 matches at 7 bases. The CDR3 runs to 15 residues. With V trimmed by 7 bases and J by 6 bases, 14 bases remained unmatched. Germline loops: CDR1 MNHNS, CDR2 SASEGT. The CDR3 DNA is TGTGCCAGCATGGGGACAGACCGCGAGGGACCTGAAGCTTTCTTT. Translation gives CASMGTDREGPEAFF.

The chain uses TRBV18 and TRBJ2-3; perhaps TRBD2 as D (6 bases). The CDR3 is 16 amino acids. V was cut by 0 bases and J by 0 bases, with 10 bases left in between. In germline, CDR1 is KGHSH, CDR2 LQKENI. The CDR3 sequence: CASSPPRGTSTDTQYF. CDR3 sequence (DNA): TGTGCCAGCTCACCACCACGCGGGACCAGCACAGATACGCAGTATTTT.

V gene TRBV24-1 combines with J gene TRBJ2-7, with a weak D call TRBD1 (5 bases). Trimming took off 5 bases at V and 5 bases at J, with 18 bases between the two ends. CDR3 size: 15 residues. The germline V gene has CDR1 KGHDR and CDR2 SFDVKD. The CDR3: CATSAVDSRLNEQYF. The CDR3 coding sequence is TGTGCCACCAGTGCCGTTGACAGCCGTCTAAACGAGCAGTACTTC.

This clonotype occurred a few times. CDR3 amino acids: CASSESVGQTSTDTQYF. Written as DNA, the CDR3 is TGTGCCAGCAGTGAATCCGTTGGACAGACTAGCACAGATACGCAGTATTTT. The V call is TRBV25-1, the J call TRBJ2-3; tentatively, D is TRBD1 (6 bases). The CDR3 has 17 residues. Germline lookup yields CDR1 MGHDK and CDR2 SYGVNS. V was trimmed by 1 base and J by 0 bases, leaving 14 bases between them.

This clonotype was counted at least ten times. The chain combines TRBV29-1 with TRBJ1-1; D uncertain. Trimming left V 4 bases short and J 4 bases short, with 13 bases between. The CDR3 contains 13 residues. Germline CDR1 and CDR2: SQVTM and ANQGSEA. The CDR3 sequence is CSVAVSLSTEAFF. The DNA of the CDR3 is TGCAGCGTTGCAGTATCTCTTTCCACTGAAGCTTTCTTT. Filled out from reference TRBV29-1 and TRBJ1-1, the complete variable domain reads SAVISQKPSRDICQRGTSLTIQCQVDSQVTMMFWYRQQPGQSLTLIATANQGSEATYESGFVIDKFPISRPNLTFSTLTVSNMSPEDSSIYLCSVAVSLSTEAFFGQGTRLTVV.

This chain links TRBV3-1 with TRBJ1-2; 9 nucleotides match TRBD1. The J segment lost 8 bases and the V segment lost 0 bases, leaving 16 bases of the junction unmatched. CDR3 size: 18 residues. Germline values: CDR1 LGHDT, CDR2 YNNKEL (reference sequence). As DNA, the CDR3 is TGTGCCAGCAGCCAAGAGCACTTACAGGGGGCGCTTTACCGGGGCTACACCTTC. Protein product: CASSQEHLQGALYRGYTF.

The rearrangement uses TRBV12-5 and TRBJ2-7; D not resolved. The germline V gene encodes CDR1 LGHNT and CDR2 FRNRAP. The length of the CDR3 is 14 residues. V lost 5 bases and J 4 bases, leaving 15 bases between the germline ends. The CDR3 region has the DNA TGTGCTAGTGGTCTATCAGGAGCAGGATACGAGCAGTACTTC. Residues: CASGLSGAGYEQYF.